This TCR beta chain was captured in a study of OX40 agonist ivuxolimab in advanced cancers. Study-wide points: CD8+ T cells were the subset that, on average, had more expanded clones than CD4+. Among the least clonally expanded were partial responders at 0.1-3.0 mg/kg.

As to this clone: Its antigen remains unknown.

Produced via immunoSEQ multiplex PCR; TCRdb's table is partial and in-frame only. The table has about 50,000 clones, roughly 87% seen once; the top ten hold roughly 5.7%. CDR1 is SGHDT and CDR2 is YYEEEE in the germline V gene. V was cut by 2 bases and J by 3 bases, with 12 bases left in between. The CDR3 length is 14 residues. The V and J genes are TRBV5-6 and TRBJ2-7; D may be TRBD2 (6 bases). The origin of this receptor is an adult with an advanced solid tumor such as melanoma, head and neck, liver or kidney cancer. The specimen was CD4+ or CD8+ T cells sorted from blood, collected in a trial of the OX40 agonist ivuxolimab. The chain's CDR3 is CASSFRIADYEQYF. DNA of the CDR3: TGTGCCAGCAGCTTCCGGATAGCGGACTACGAGCAGTACTTC.